This T cell receptor beta chain is from a study of T cell repertoires in cytomegalovirus infection. Study background: Both a matching HLA type and CMV infection were indicated by public TCR beta signatures. Overall study findings and caveats: The response measured ex vivo was dominated by TCR beta clonotypes (HLA-C-restricted and CMV-specific).

From the reads, TCRdb called clonotypes with MiXCR, one entry per CDR3 protein. The table has hundreds of thousands of distinct CDR3 sequences, around 30% seen once. Comment on this clonotype: Its antigen is undetermined.

The CDR3 is made up of 14 amino acids. The germline V gene has CDR1 SGHTA and CDR2 FQGNSA. Trimming stripped 6 bases from V and 8 bases from J, with 14 bases between. The sequence came from a human donor in good health (CMV status not recorded). Some clones in this sample may be carry-over from other donors' samples. The chain recombines TRBV7-2 with TRBJ1-6; no clear D gene. Sequences were derived from cultured PBMCs, sampled from culture after CMV antigen stimulation. The CDR3 DNA reads as TGTGCCAGCAGGGGCTCCCGCTACGATTCACCCCTCCACTTT. It encodes CASRGSRYDSPLHF.